The present TCR beta chain was sequenced within a study of T-cell reconstitution after alpha-beta-depleted transplantation in children. Unique molecular identifiers were incorporated when the TCRbeta library was constructed. TCRdb redid the calling of the PCR reads with MiXCR, one entry per CDR3 protein. The sample lists around 200,000 distinct CDR3 sequences; around 9.5% were seen once. CDR1 is MNHEY and CDR2 is SVGAGI in the germline V gene. V gave up 2 bases and J gave up 0 bases; unmatched junction bases: 6. The CDR3 contains 16 residues. This receptor was obtained from a human donor who donated a stem cell graft to a child with acute lymphoblastic leukemia. Specimen: PBMCs from the stem cell graft donor, collected from the stem cell graft. The chain combines TRBV6-5 with TRBJ1-1; TRBD1 matches at 7 bases. In nucleotides, the CDR3 is TGTGCCAGCAGTTACGGGACAGCCCAACTGAACACTGAAGCTTTCTTT. Translating it yields CASSYGTAQLNTEAFF.